This TCR beta chain originates from a study of cytomegalovirus exposure and HLA in healthy donors. Whole-study context: Approximately 85 million unique TCRs from HLA-typed donors were held in an early data release.

It was with 60 Vbeta and 13 Jbeta primers that the PCR ran. The method was immunoSEQ multiplex PCR; TCRdb's version includes in-frame clones alone and lacks a portion of them. The top ten clones hold less than 1.1% of a sample with approximately 110,000 clones, approximately 78% of them seen once. The CDR3 is made up of 16 amino acids. From germline, CDR1 is SGHVS and CDR2 FNYEAQ. V gave up 1 base and J gave up 4 bases; unmatched junction bases: 9. This chain connects TRBV7-6 to TRBJ1-1; TRBD1 matches 7 bases. The source material was PBMCs. This sequence was found in a woman aged 30 to 39 in good health and CMV-seronegative. In DNA form, the CDR3 reads TGTGCCAGCAGCTTAGGGAAGGGGGCGCCGGTCACTGAAGCTTTCTTT. Protein: CASSLGKGAPVTEAFF.